The clone carrying this T cell receptor beta chain has more than one count but fewer than ten. Antigen: not known. This sample was taken from a study of T-cell memory formation after mild COVID-19. Study findings and constraints: The pre-infection memory compartment contained some responding clones, suggesting cross-reactive memory joined.

TCRdb reprocessed the 5' RACE reads via MiXCR and lists one record per CDR3 protein. The sample lists about 110,000 distinct CDR3 sequences, over 10% occurring once. The V and J ends lost 3 bases and 3 bases respectively, with 33 bases between them. Germline values: CDR1 DFQATT, CDR2 SNEGSKA (reference sequence). The CDR3 runs 21 residues. The specimen was PBMCs or a T cell subset sorted from them (not recorded which). The TCR comes from an adult woman who had mild COVID-19 (a few samples of this study predate the infection). Cell type and time point are not known. The chain uses TRBV20-1 and TRBJ2-1, with D perhaps TRBD1 or TRBD2 (5 bases each). The CDR3, as DNA: TGCAGTGCTAGTTACAGAGATCCGGTTGAGGGTGGGGGTCCCTTCTACAATGAGCAGTTCTTC. It yields the protein CSASYRDPVEGGGPFYNEQFF.